This T cell receptor (beta chain) was recorded in a study of blood T cell repertoires in COVID-19. Turning to the study itself: Material from acute and convalescent COVID-19 was sourced from the United States, Italy and Spain. In each case, the material was cDNA or gDNA derived from T cells, B-cell-depleted T cells, or PBMCs.

The CDR3 loop spans 14 amino acids. V dropped 5 bases and J dropped 3; count of bases not matched to a gene: 6. The germline V gene has CDR1 SGHVS and CDR2 FNYEAQ. Original data processing: Amplified reference gene primers provided the basis for estimating nucleated cell counts. TCRdb keeps only in-frame clones here, not all; method: immunoSEQ multiplex PCR. From that table come the V and J calls and clone size; the DNA was used to work out D and trimming. Here the sample spans roughly 200,000 clones, 80% to 90% being singletons. J is TRBJ2-7 and V is TRBV7-6, with 8 bases identical to TRBD2. The sequenced sample was peripheral blood. The clonotype comes from a woman in her 70s with active or convalescent COVID-19. CDR3 in DNA: TGTGCCAGCAGCCCGCTTAGCGGGAACTACGAGCAGTACTTC. This sequence encodes CASSPLSGNYEQYF.